The 28 T cell receptor beta chains below all came from one sample that was sequenced in a study of blood T cell repertoires in COVID-19. Data came from immunoSEQ multiplex PCR; TCRdb stores just in-frame clones and leaves some out. This sample has some 190,000 clones, with roughly 79% found just once. Material: peripheral blood. Every receptor here comes from a middle-aged woman with COVID-19, enrolled during active disease.

The V gene is TRBV7-9, the J gene TRBJ2-5; 10 bases are a match to TRBD1. In germline, CDR1 is SEHNR, CDR2 FQNEAQ (reference sequence). This CDR3 region has 19 residues. J was trimmed by 5 bases and V by 1 base; bases with no gene match: 16. CDR3 in amino acids: CASSLGVTGGERVLETQYF. The CDR3 region has the DNA TGTGCCAGCAGCTTAGGTGTGACAGGGGGCGAGAGGGTGTTGGAGACCCAGTACTTC.

This clone was counted a few times. V gene TRBV2 combines with J gene TRBJ1-6; 9 nucleotides match TRBD1. The V segment lost 6 bases and the J segment 7 bases; nucleotides outside the gene matches: 4. The germline V gene has CDR1 SNHLY and CDR2 FYNNEI. The CDR3 has 14 residues. DNA for the CDR3: TGTGCCAGCAGGGACAGGGGCGAGAATTCACCCCTCCACTTT. The encoded protein is CASRDRGENSPLHF.

CDR3 coding DNA: TGCGCCAGCAGCCCCACGTTACAGGGGGCGCAGGAGCAGTACGTC. Its translation is CASSPTLQGAQEQYV. This rearrangement joins TRBV4-1 to TRBJ2-7; the match to TRBD1 covers 9 bases. Germline V CDR1 and CDR2: MGHRA, YSYEKL. This CDR3 has 15 amino acids. V lost 4 bases and J lost 7; bases outside the gene matches: 11.

The CDR3 DNA sequence: TGTGCCAGCAGCTTAGGCGGAGTTTACAATGAGCAGTTCTTC. Encoded protein: CASSLGGVYNEQFF. The genes are TRBV11-2 and TRBJ2-1, with D hard to call. Trimming pared 1 base from V and 4 bases from J, leaving 8 bases between. The CDR3 is 14 amino acids. In germline, CDR1 is SGHAT, CDR2 FQNNGV.

This clone was observed a handful of times. The genes are TRBV18 and TRBJ2-7; possible D gene TRBD1, 7 bases. V was trimmed by 3 bases and J by 9 bases, leaving 18 bases between them. The CDR3 sequence is 14 residues long. Germline CDR1 reads KGHSH; CDR2 reads LQKENI. The CDR3 is CASSPGNRGLGQYV. The CDR3 region has the DNA TGTGCCAGCTCACCGGGGAACAGGGGACTGGGGCAGTACGTC.

The rearrangement uses TRBV6-6 and TRBJ2-5; TRBD1 is a possible D gene (5 bases). Germline V gene sequence: CDR1 MNHNY, CDR2 SVGAGI (reference sequence). The germline V and J ends were trimmed by 2 bases and 3 bases, with 10 bases remaining between them. The CDR3 length is 14 residues. CDR3 amino acids: CASSYKGQEETQYF. Here the CDR3 DNA reads TGTGCCAGCAGTTACAAGGGGCAGGAAGAGACCCAGTACTTC.

The rearrangement joins TRBV12-3 or TRBV12-4 to TRBJ2-1, with D perhaps TRBD1 (6 bases). This CDR3 contains 12 residues. The germline V and J ends were trimmed by 2 bases and 8 bases, with 7 bases remaining between them. The CDR3 region has the DNA TGTGCCAGCAGTTTACAGGGGTATGAGCAGTTCTTC. Protein sequence: CASSLQGYEQFF.

This rearrangement joins TRBV7-8 to TRBJ1-1; D possibly corresponds to TRBD1 (5 bases). The CDR3 is 13 amino acids. V lost 7 bases and J lost 3, with 12 bases in between. Germline V lookup: CDR1 SGHVS, CDR2 FQNEAQ. CDR3: CASTTGGYTEAFF. DNA for the CDR3: TGTGCCAGCACCACCGGGGGTTACACTGAAGCTTTCTTT.

This clone has only a few counts. J is TRBJ2-7 and V is TRBV27; weak D call: TRBD1 (6 bases). This CDR3 is built from 14 residues. The V gene lost 3 bases and the J gene lost 4 bases, with 13 bases spanning the gap. Germline V lookup: CDR1 MNHEY, CDR2 SMNVEV (reference sequence). CDR3 coding DNA: TGTGCCAGCAGTTTCGCGGACAGTATATACGAGCAGTACTTC. Amino acid sequence: CASSFADSIYEQYF.

The chain carries TRBV14 and TRBJ1-1; possible D gene TRBD1, 6 bases. V was trimmed by 3 bases and J by 6 bases, leaving 11 bases between them. This CDR3 has 13 amino acids. CDR1 is SGHDN and CDR2 is FVKESK in the germline V gene. The CDR3 region is CASSQDRRAEAFF. In DNA, the CDR3 is TGTGCCAGCAGCCAGGACAGAAGGGCTGAAGCTTTCTTT.

The rearrangement joins TRBV7-9 to TRBJ1-4; tentative D call: TRBD1 (5 bases). V was clipped by 1 base and J by 6 bases, with 18 bases between them. Germline V gene sequence: CDR1 SEHNR, CDR2 FQNEAQ (reference sequence). The CDR3 runs to 17 residues. The CDR3 DNA reads TGTGCCAGCAGCTTAGGCAAGTGGGCACAGGCAGATGAAAAACTGTTTTTT. It encodes CASSLGKWAQADEKLFF.

The sample holds one count of this clone. V gene TRBV29-1 combines with J gene TRBJ2-1; 8 bases map to TRBD2. J was trimmed by 1 base and V by 7 bases; bases with no gene match: 3. Germline V gene lookup returns CDR1 SQVTM and CDR2 ANQGSEA. The CDR3 is 13 amino acids. Written as DNA, the CDR3 is TGCAGCGGAGAGCGGGGGTCCTACAATGAGCAGTTCTTC. It translates to CSGERGSYNEQFF.

The chain links TRBV9 to TRBJ1-1; D possibly corresponds to TRBD1 (5 bases). Trimming removed 0 bases from V and 1 base from J, with 10 bases in between. The germline V gene encodes CDR1 SGDLS and CDR2 YYNGEE. The CDR3 covers 15 residues. The CDR3 is CASSVADRENTEAFF. The CDR3 DNA reads as TGTGCCAGCAGCGTAGCTGACAGAGAGAACACTGAAGCTTTCTTT.

This clone was observed many times. The chain joins TRBV12-3 or TRBV12-4 to TRBJ2-3; no definite D call. Between the trimmed V and J ends, which lost 6 bases and 10 bases, there was a span of 11 bases. The CDR3 is 11 residues long. The chain's CDR3 is CASSPRTAQYF. The DNA of the CDR3 is TGTGCCAGCAGCCCCCGTACTGCGCAGTATTTT.

The chain recombines TRBV7-8 with TRBJ2-2, with D perhaps TRBD1 (6 bases). Germline CDR1 and CDR2: SGHVS and FQNEAQ. The V gene lost 5 bases and the J gene lost 0 bases, with 13 bases spanning the gap. This CDR3 region has 16 residues. The CDR3 here is CASSLRQAANTGELFF. CDR3 coding DNA: TGTGCCAGCAGCCTAAGACAGGCCGCGAACACCGGGGAGCTGTTTTTT. The variable domain in full, completed from reference TRBV7-8 and TRBJ2-2, reads GAGVSQSPRYKVAKRGQDVALRCDPISGHVSLFWYQQALGQGPEFLTYFQNEAQLDKSGLPSDRFFAERPEGSVSTLKIQRTQQEDSAVYLCASSLRQAANTGELFFGEGSRLTVL.

The chain employs TRBV2 and TRBJ2-7; 7 bases fit TRBD2. CDR1 and CDR2 from the germline V gene are SNHLY and FYNNEI. This CDR3 is built from 14 residues. J gave up 2 bases and V 0 bases, and 1 base lay outside the gene matches. This chain's CDR3 is CASSEAGGTYEQYF. The CDR3 nucleotides read TGTGCCAGCAGTGAAGCGGGAGGGACCTACGAGCAGTACTTC.

The rearrangement joins TRBV7-9 to TRBJ2-7; 7 bases align to TRBD1. CDR1 and CDR2 from the germline V gene are SEHNR and FQNEAQ (reference sequence). This CDR3 has 14 amino acids. After removal of 4 bases from V and 2 bases from J, the junction contained 5 bases not matched to a gene. The CDR3 DNA follows: TGTGCCAGCAGCTACATGACAGGGACCTACGAGCAGTACTTC. It specifies CASSYMTGTYEQYF.

The genes are TRBV2 and TRBJ2-5, with no clear D. The CDR3 has 11 amino acids. The germline gives CDR1 SNHLY, CDR2 FYNNEI. Trimming stripped 6 bases from V and 2 bases from J, with 4 bases between. The CDR3 DNA sequence: TGTGCCAGCAGGCAGCAAGAGACCCAGTACTTC. Encoded protein: CASRQQETQYF.

The V and J genes are TRBV3-1 (or the pseudogene TRBV3-2) and TRBJ1-3, with 9 bases aligning to TRBD1. The germline gives CDR1 LGHDT, CDR2 YNNKEL (reference sequence). The length of the CDR3 is 16 residues. V was clipped by 2 bases and J by 1 base; unmatched bases: 3. CDR3 residues: CASSQTQGASGNTIYF. In DNA form, the CDR3 reads TGTGCCAGCAGCCAAACACAGGGGGCGTCTGGAAACACCATATATTTT.

This chain links TRBV4-1 with TRBJ1-6; D is possibly TRBD1 (6 bases). Looked up from germline, CDR1 is MGHRA and CDR2 is YSYEKL. Trimming left V 0 bases short and J 5 bases short, with 11 bases between. The CDR3 totals 16 residues. As DNA, the CDR3 is TGCGCCAGCAGCCAAGAGCAGGGGTCGAATAATTCACCCCTCCACTTT. It encodes CASSQEQGSNNSPLHF.

V is TRBV6-5 and J is TRBJ1-3; 9 bases are shared with TRBD1. Germline CDR1 reads MNHEY; CDR2 reads SVGAGI. This CDR3 comprises 15 residues. The V gene end was trimmed by 6 bases and the J gene end by 2 bases; junction bases not matched to a gene: 5. The CDR3: CASRRTGETGNTIYF. DNA for the CDR3: TGTGCCAGCAGGCGGACAGGGGAAACTGGAAACACCATATATTTT.

V and J are TRBV7-6 and TRBJ1-3, with a possible D match to TRBD1 (5 bases). This CDR3 is 17 amino acids long. Germline CDR1 reads SGHVS; CDR2 reads FNYEAQ. Trimming pared 0 bases from V and 0 bases from J, leaving 12 bases between. The CDR3, as DNA: TGTGCCAGCAGCTTAGCCTGGAGGGGTTCCTCTGGAAACACCATATATTTT. Its protein product is CASSLAWRGSSGNTIYF.

The gene calls are TRBV2 and TRBJ1-5; D is undetermined. CDR1 and CDR2 (germline): SNHLY, FYNNEI. This CDR3 has 15 residues. V was shortened by 1 base and J by 6 bases, with 13 bases between the two germline ends. The DNA of the CDR3 is TGTGCCAGCAGTGAAGTCCAGCGCGGGAGTCAGCCCCAGCATTTT. As protein: CASSEVQRGSQPQHF.

This chain uses TRBV28 with TRBJ2-7, with TRBD2 identical over 10 bases. With V trimmed by 5 bases and J by 4 bases, 11 bases remained unmatched. The length of the CDR3 is 16 residues. Germline CDR1 is MDHEN and CDR2 is SYDVKM. CDR3 region: CASSGRASGGRYEQYV. The CDR3 DNA reads as TGTGCCAGCAGTGGACGGGCTAGCGGGGGAAGGTACGAGCAGTACGTC.

J is TRBJ2-3 and V is TRBV7-2; D perhaps matches TRBD2 (6 bases). The germline V gene encodes CDR1 SGHTA and CDR2 FQGNSA. This CDR3 spans 12 amino acids. With 5 bases removed from V and 6 bases from J, the gap between germline ends came to 9 bases. CDR3 sequence: CASSLGRDTQYF. The DNA for the CDR3 is TGTGCCAGCAGCCTTGGGAGGGATACGCAGTATTTT. Looking up the rest from reference TRBV7-2 and TRBJ2-3 gives the full variable domain: GAGVSQSPSNKVTEKGKDVELRCDPISGHTALYWYRQSLGQGLEFLIYFQGNSAPDKSGLPSDRFSAERTGGSVSTLTIQRTQQEDSAVYLCASSLGRDTQYFGPGTRLTVL.

The chain is built from TRBV10-2 and TRBJ2-7; TRBD1 agrees at 7 bases. The ends lost 8 bases at V and 3 bases at J; junction bases unmatched: 7. This CDR3 is 13 amino acids long. The V gene's germline CDR1 is WSHSY and CDR2 SAAADI. The CDR3 region is CASGPGQIYEQYV. Written as DNA, the CDR3 is TGCGCCAGCGGGCCGGGACAGATCTACGAGCAGTACGTC.

The rearrangement joins TRBV5-4 to TRBJ2-7; 11 nucleotides match TRBD2. This CDR3 contains 14 residues. V was pared by 4 bases and J by 9 bases, with 9 bases of the junction left unmatched. Germline CDR1 is SGHNT and CDR2 is YYREEE (reference sequence). CDR3 sequence reads: CASSESALAGVQYV. CDR3 coding DNA: TGTGCCAGCAGCGAAAGCGCACTAGCGGGGGTGCAGTACGTC.

The chain uses TRBV29-1 and TRBJ2-3; 10 bases are shared with TRBD2. Trimming removed 4 bases from V and 6 bases from J; junction bases left unmatched: 13. This CDR3 is built from 16 residues. Germline CDR1 SQVTM, CDR2 ANQGSEA. The CDR3 reads CSVARTSGREGDTQYF. The DNA of the CDR3 is TGCAGCGTTGCAAGGACGAGCGGGAGGGAGGGGGATACGCAGTATTTT.